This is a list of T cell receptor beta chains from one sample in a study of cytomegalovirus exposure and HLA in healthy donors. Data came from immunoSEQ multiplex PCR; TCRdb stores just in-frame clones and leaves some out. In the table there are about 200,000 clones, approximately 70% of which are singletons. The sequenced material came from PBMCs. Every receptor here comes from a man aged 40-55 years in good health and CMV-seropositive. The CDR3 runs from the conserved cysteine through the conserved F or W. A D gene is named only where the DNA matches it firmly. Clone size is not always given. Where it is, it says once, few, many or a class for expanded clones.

TGTGCCAGCAGCCCCCGGATACTCGCAGGTGATGGTGAAGCTTTCTTT | CASSPRILAGDGEAFF | TRBJ1-1 | NA | NA | TRBV4-2
TGTGCCAGTAGTAGCAGATCCTACGAGCAGTACTTC | CASSSRSYEQYF | TRBJ2-7 | NA | NA | TRBV19
TGCAGCGTCCTCGTGAGGGATACGCAGTATTTT | CSVLVRDTQYF | TRBJ2-3 | NA | NA | TRBV29-1
TGTGCCAGCAGCTTAGGGGTGGAGGGCGAGGATACGCAGTATTTT | CASSLGVEGEDTQYF | TRBJ2-3 | NA | few | TRBV11-2
TGTGCCAGCAAGCCAGGACTAGCGCACTACGAGCAGTACTTC | CASKPGLAHYEQYF | TRBJ2-7 | TRBD2 | once | TRBV6-1
TGTGCCAGCAGTTACGGGGAGGGAGTGACTGAAGCTTTCTTT | CASSYGEGVTEAFF | TRBJ1-1 | NA | once | TRBV6-6
TGTGCCAGTAGACTGGGGGGGCCCTCCTACAATGAGCAGTTCTTC | CASRLGGPSYNEQFF | TRBJ2-1 | NA | NA | TRBV19
TGTGCCAGCAGCTTTAGCAGGGCAAATTCACCCCTCCACTTT | CASSFSRANSPLHF | TRBJ1-6 | NA | NA | TRBV7-6
TGTGCCAGCCGCCCCCCGTCGGGACAGCCATACAATGGGCAGTTCTTC | CASRPPSGQPYNGQFF | TRBJ2-1 | TRBD1 | once | TRBV7-9
TGTGCCAGCAGTTACGGCAGGGGGAACACTGAAGCTTTCTTT | CASSYGRGNTEAFF | TRBJ1-1 | NA | NA | TRBV6-5
TGTGCCAGCAGCTTTATGGCACAGGGCGACGAGCAGTACTTC | CASSFMAQGDEQYF | TRBJ2-7 | NA | few | TRBV5-6
TGTGCCAGCAGTCCAGAGGGACTGCAAGCCTACGAGCAGTACTTC | CASSPEGLQAYEQYF | TRBJ2-7 | NA | NA | TRBV2
TGTGCCAGCAGTCCGTTGGGCAGGGGGCGGAATCAGCCCCAGCATTTT | CASSPLGRGRNQPQHF | TRBJ1-5 | TRBD1 | NA | TRBV28
TGTGCCAGCAGCTTTGGACGACAGTCAAAGCAGGTGATCATTCAGTACTTC | CASSFGRQSKQVIIQYF | TRBJ2-4 | NA | NA | TRBV5-5
TGTGCCAGCAGAATGACCGGGACAGGGTCTCACGAGCAGTACTTC | CASRMTGTGSHEQYF | TRBJ2-7 | TRBD1 | once | TRBV27
TGTGCCAGCAGCGGGCGAGGGACAGGGGGGGTTGAGCAGTACTTC | CASSGRGTGGVEQYF | TRBJ2-7 | TRBD1 | NA | TRBV13